This paragraph covers one T cell receptor beta chain sequence. Stated time point: baseline pretreatment blood. Indicated treatment: 15 Gy SBRT to primary tumor, nephrectomy 4 weeks later. Radiation-treated patients gave blood at baseline, week 2 and week 4. Clear cell pathology was present in this patient's renal cell carcinoma. The entry originates in a study of radiation and T cells in renal cell carcinoma. Assay used: immunoSEQ multiplex PCR; TCRdb lists only in-frame clones, some missing. The sample records 50,000 to 75,000 clones, 65% to 80% being singletons. The material was blood, obtained from a patient whose treatment included radiotherapy and nephrectomy. The clonotype originates from a man aged 55 to 70 with renal cell carcinoma.

CDR3 amino acids: CASSDFLGQNYEQYF. CDR3 coding DNA: TGTGCCAGCAGTGACTTTTTAGGACAGAACTACGAGCAGTACTTC. This chain connects TRBV2 to TRBJ2-7, with D perhaps TRBD1 (6 bases). This CDR3 has 15 amino acids. The V gene lost 3 bases and the J gene lost 3 bases, with 15 bases spanning the gap. Germline-derived CDR1 and CDR2 are SNHLY and FYNNEI.